This T cell receptor (beta chain) derives from a study of T cell repertoires in cytomegalovirus infection. The wider study: The authors relied on CMV epitopes, both recently identified HLA-C-restricted and well-studied HLA-B-restricted. TCR beta signatures that were public indicated CMV infection and matching HLA type.

Note on this clonotype: Its antigen is unknown.

The V gene's germline CDR1 is SGHTA and CDR2 FQGTGA. The V end was cut by 1 base, the J end by 0 bases, with 6 bases between. The CDR3 loop spans 15 amino acids. MiXCR, applied by TCRdb to the reads, yields one record per CDR3 protein. The sample yields roughly 350,000 distinct CDR3 sequences, roughly a third seen once. General study points: Summed frequency of public TCR beta families distinguished CMV carriers with the relevant HLA. HLA-C-restricted CMV-specific TCR beta clonotypes prevailed in the ex vivo response.

This sequence was found in a human donor in good health (CMV status not recorded). Some clones in this sample may be carry-over from other donors' samples. The source was cultured PBMCs, collected from culture after CMV antigen stimulation. The chain links TRBV7-3 to TRBJ2-2, with no clear D. Written as DNA, the CDR3 is TGTGCCAGCAGCTTAAACGGACCGAACACCGGGGAGCTGTTTTTT. Protein product: CASSLNGPNTGELFF.